This entry lists 20 T cell receptor beta chains sequenced from one sample in a study of blood T cell repertoires in COVID-19. Only in-frame clones appear in the TCRdb table, and some are missing; sequencing was by immunoSEQ multiplex PCR. The top ten hold 1.9% of the sample, which has hundreds of thousands of clones, about 89% seen once. What was sequenced was PBMCs or T cells enriched from blood (not recorded which). The source is a woman in her late teens or twenties who had recovered from COVID-19.

This sequence joins TRBV18 and TRBJ1-2, with a weak D call TRBD1 (6 bases). The V gene lost 1 base and the J gene lost 8 bases, with 14 bases spanning the gap. The CDR3 covers 14 residues. The germline V gene encodes CDR1 KGHSH and CDR2 LQKENI. The CDR3 nucleotides read TGTGCCAGCTCACCACTGACAGGCCCGGGGGGCTACACCTTC. Translation gives CASSPLTGPGGYTF.

This chain joins TRBV28 and TRBJ2-3; possibly TRBD1 for D (5 bases). V gave up 5 bases and J gave up 0 bases, with 18 bases separating them. The CDR3 has 17 amino acids. The germline CDR1 and CDR2 sequences are MDHEN and SYDVKM. Written as DNA, the CDR3 is TGTGCCAGCAGTGCAGGATCAGGGAAGTTTAGCACAGATACGCAGTATTTT. Amino acid sequence: CASSAGSGKFSTDTQYF.

The J gene is TRBJ1-2, the V gene TRBV27; D uncertain. This CDR3 contains 12 residues. CDR1 and CDR2 (germline): MNHEY, SMNVEV (reference sequence). The V gene lost 3 bases and the J gene lost 8 bases, with 10 bases spanning the gap. The CDR3, as DNA: TGTGCCAGCAGTTTGCCCAGGAGGGGCTACACCTTC. Its protein is CASSLPRRGYTF.

A few counts support this clone. This chain joins TRBV12-3 or TRBV12-4 and TRBJ2-3, with a weak D call TRBD1 (5 bases). V was pared by 4 bases and J by 7 bases, with 6 bases between. The CDR3 runs to 11 residues. The CDR3: CASSWGNTQYF. In DNA form, the CDR3 reads TGTGCCAGCAGTTGGGGCAATACGCAGTATTTT.

The CDR3 protein is CASSQQGGYGYTF. CDR3 nucleotide sequence: TGTGCCAGTAGTCAACAGGGGGGGTATGGCTACACCTTC. This rearrangement joins TRBV19 to TRBJ1-2; 8 positions agree with TRBD1. Trimming at V came to 5 bases and at J to 5 bases, leaving 4 bases not matched to a gene. This CDR3 has 13 amino acids. From germline, CDR1 is LNHDA and CDR2 SQIVND (reference sequence).

The rearrangement joins TRBV5-1 to TRBJ1-2, with D perhaps matching TRBD1 (6 bases). Trimming shortened V by 7 bases and J by 8 bases, and 21 bases separated the two germline ends. Germline V CDR1 and CDR2: SGHRS, YFSETQ. This CDR3 contains 14 residues. CDR3 residues: CASSAQQGGTGYTF. CDR3 DNA sequence: TGCGCCAGCTCTGCCCAACAGGGTGGTACCGGCTACACCTTC. The full variable domain, with the rest looked up from reference TRBV5-1 and TRBJ1-2, is KAGVTQTPRYLIKTRGQQVTLSCSPISGHRSVSWYQQTPGQGLQFLFEYFSETQRNKGNFPGRFSGRQFSNSRSEMNVSTLELGDSALYLCASSAQQGGTGYTFGSGTRLTVV.

CDR3: CASSQESTKNIQYF. In DNA, the CDR3 is TGTGCCAGCAGCCAAGAATCCACAAAAAACATTCAGTACTTC. This rearrangement joins TRBV4-2 to TRBJ2-4; no clear D. The CDR3 covers 14 residues. Per germline, CDR1 LGHNA and CDR2 YNFKEQ. V shed 0 bases and J shed 4 bases, with 7 bases lying between them.

The rearrangement uses TRBV15 and TRBJ1-2, with 8 bases fitting TRBD1. Germline V gene data show CDR1 as LNHNV and CDR2 as YYDKDF (reference sequence). V dropped 3 bases and J dropped 4; count of bases not matched to a gene: 4. The CDR3 contains 14 residues. The CDR3 spells CATSSTGQAYGYTF. CDR3 DNA sequence: TGTGCCACCAGCAGCACGGGACAGGCCTATGGCTACACCTTC.

The chain is built from TRBV5-6 and TRBJ2-7; 10 bases are shared with TRBD2. This CDR3 has 16 residues. Looked up from germline, CDR1 is SGHDT and CDR2 is YYEEEE. Unmatched junction bases numbered 10, after V lost 4 bases and J lost 3 bases. The CDR3, as DNA: TGTGCCAGCAGCCTCCCGCTAGCGGGGGCCAACTACGAGCAGTACTTC. This translates into CASSLPLAGANYEQYF.

The J gene is TRBJ2-7, the V gene TRBV12-3 or TRBV12-4; 8 bases align to TRBD1. The CDR3 sequence is 12 residues long. Trimming removed 5 bases from V and 6 bases from J; junction bases left unmatched: 3. The CDR3 spells CASSIGTGEQYF. The CDR3 bases are TGTGCCAGCAGTATCGGGACAGGCGAGCAGTACTTC.

The rearrangement uses TRBV5-1 and TRBJ2-2; TRBD2 agrees at 9 bases. The CDR3 length is 15 residues. Trimming cost V 7 bases and J 7 bases; bases outside gene matches: 11. Per the germline V gene, CDR1 is SGHRS and CDR2 is YFSETQ. The CDR3, as DNA: TGCGCCAGCGGAAATAGCGGGAGAGGTGGCGGGGAGCTGTTTTTT. Its translation is CASGNSGRGGGELFF.

The chain links TRBV5-6 to TRBJ1-2, with a weak D call TRBD1 (6 bases). Germline loops: CDR1 SGHDT, CDR2 YYEEEE. This CDR3 spans 16 amino acids. V was clipped by 8 bases and J by 3 bases, with 23 bases between them. This chain's CDR3 is CASTGIWDTEYYGYTF. The CDR3 DNA reads TGTGCCAGTACCGGTATCTGGGACACCGAATACTATGGCTACACCTTC.

The rearrangement uses TRBV28 and TRBJ2-7, with TRBD2 identical over 11 bases. CDR1 MDHEN and CDR2 SYDVKM come from the germline V gene. The ends lost 5 bases at V and 4 bases at J; junction bases unmatched: 4. This CDR3 has 14 amino acids. The CDR3 sequence: CASSGLAGGYEQYF. Here the CDR3 DNA reads TGTGCCAGCAGTGGACTAGCGGGTGGGTACGAGCAGTACTTC.

This clone has more than one count but fewer than ten. V usage is TRBV2 and J usage is TRBJ2-3; D not certain. Trimming shortened V by 7 bases and J by 0 bases, and 11 bases separated the two germline ends. The CDR3 has 14 residues. Germline lookup yields CDR1 SNHLY and CDR2 FYNNEI. Here the CDR3 DNA reads TGTGCCAGCATGGAGCTACTTAGCACAGATACGCAGTATTTT. Protein sequence: CASMELLSTDTQYF.

This chain connects TRBV27 to TRBJ2-7, with 10 bases lining up with TRBD1. This CDR3 spans 17 amino acids. After removal of 0 bases from V and 2 bases from J, the junction contained 7 bases not matched to a gene. The V gene's germline CDR1 is MNHEY and CDR2 SMNVEV (reference sequence). The CDR3 sequence: CASSLSGGDRGPYEQYF. The CDR3 nucleotides read TGTGCCAGCAGTTTATCGGGGGGGGACAGGGGCCCCTACGAGCAGTACTTC.

This clone was picked up one time. This chain links TRBV9 with TRBJ2-3; the D is unclear. Trimming removed 3 bases at V and 0 bases at J, with 8 bases between. The CDR3 has 14 amino acids. Germline V gene sequence: CDR1 SGDLS, CDR2 YYNGEE. This CDR3 is CASSESGSTDTQYF. The CDR3 DNA reads as TGTGCCAGCAGCGAATCCGGGAGCACAGATACGCAGTATTTT.

This clone was observed a single time. V gene TRBV7-3 combines with J gene TRBJ2-2; TRBD2 matches 8 bases. V trimming: 1 base; J trimming: 5 bases; junction bases outside the gene matches: 6. CDR3 length: 16 amino acids. Germline V gene data show CDR1 as SGHTA and CDR2 as FQGTGA. CDR3 sequence (DNA): TGTGCCAGCAGCTTAAGATCACTAGCGGAGACCGGGGAGCTGTTTTTT. Translation gives CASSLRSLAETGELFF.

The gene calls are TRBV4-2 and TRBJ2-7, with a tentative D call TRBD2 (6 bases). V lost 1 base and J 2 bases, leaving 9 bases between the germline ends. CDR3 length: 14 amino acids. Germline V gives CDR1 LGHNA, CDR2 YNFKEQ. The CDR3 protein is CASSQAEGAYEQYF. In DNA form, the CDR3 reads TGTGCCAGCAGCCAAGCGGAGGGAGCCTACGAGCAGTACTTC.

The J gene is TRBJ1-2, the V gene TRBV29-1; tentative D call: TRBD1 (6 bases). Trimming removed 4 bases from V and 3 bases from J, with 9 bases in between. The CDR3 runs to 12 residues. Germline lookup yields CDR1 SQVTM and CDR2 ANQGSEA. CDR3 loop: CSVARGDYGYTF. CDR3 in DNA: TGCAGCGTTGCCAGGGGTGACTATGGCTACACCTTC.

The rearrangement joins TRBV4-3 to TRBJ1-2; TRBD1 matches at 9 bases. Per germline, CDR1 LGHNA and CDR2 YSLEER. Losses at the gene ends were 1 base for V and 5 bases for J; bases not matched to a gene: 2. The CDR3 consists of 14 residues. CDR3 in amino acids: CASSQVGTGYGYTF. The CDR3 coding sequence is TGCGCCAGCAGCCAAGTCGGGACAGGGTATGGCTACACCTTC.